This T cell receptor beta chain appears in the sequencing data of a study of blood T cell repertoires in COVID-19 (dated by TCRdb to 2020 to 2021). Turning to the overall study: The collaborator samples originated in the United States, Italy and Spain and spanned the acute and convalescent phases of COVID-19. The material from the prospective study consisted of cDNA or gDNA derived from T cells, B-cell-depleted T cells, or PBMCs. The dataset comprised deeply sampled blood TCRbeta repertoires from subjects exposed to, actively infected with, or recovered from COVID-19. The repertoires were released in a freely available public database meant as a resource for research on the immune response to SARS-CoV-2. Samples came from the ongoing ImmuneRACE study (first 160 participants) plus 1,254 subjects from 6 global collaborators. Sample metadata almost always included a de-identified subject ID, COVID-19 status, age in years and sex. Where HLA class I and class II types were available, the types were taken from metadata supplied by the sample provider, not from assay-based typing.

The immunoSEQ Assay, a bias-controlled multiplex PCR, was used to amplify TCRbeta CDR3 regions from genomic DNA. As for how the authors treated the data: The number of nucleated cells in each sample was estimated by amplification of reference gene primers within the assay. Sequence reads were collapsed and filtered to measure the absolute abundance of every unique TCRbeta CDR3 rearrangement. For each sample, productive Simpson clonality was calculated by taking the square root of Simpson's diversity index across productive rearrangements. Here the immuneACCESS table is served through TCRdb, limited to in-frame sequences with V and J called. Missing clones are a known gap in these copies; in checked studies unresolved V genes cover under half, and the rest lacks a known reason. For V, J and clone size, that table is used; D and trimming come from the DNA. Within this sample are 400,000 to 500,000 clones, with roughly 84% of them counted one time only. The ten largest make up roughly 1.4% of the sample.

Enrolling through a virtual design, the prospective study's participants ranged in age from roughly 18 to 100 years and lived across 24 United States geographic areas. Cohort assignment in the prospective study relied on participant-reported clinical history from a screening survey and a study questionnaire. Exposed participants had been in contact with someone with a PCR-confirmed or clinician-diagnosed COVID-19 case within 2 weeks of study entry. Each participant in the prospective study had whole blood, serum and a nasopharyngeal or oropharyngeal swab collected by mobile phlebotomists. Prospective study participants could optionally give additional blood draws and questionnaires over a roughly 2-month period. Prospective study blood samples were shipped either frozen or at room temperature before DNA extraction. Trimming at the junction amounts to 0 bases on V and 3 bases on J, and the germline ends lie 9 bases apart. The CDR1 and CDR2 encoded by the germline V gene are LGHNA and YNFKEQ. Taken from cysteine to phenylalanine, the CDR3 has 16 residues. Only CDR3 DNA remains: 48 bases, in frame from the first base.

Overall results and qualifications from the work: The amount of clinical and demographic metadata varied by source and participant and was provided uncurated.

This clone was counted once. Its antigen specificity is not known. No much larger clonotype is one base removed from it; base qualities were not supplied. Sequencing input: PBMCs or T cells enriched from blood (not recorded which). Recombination linked TRBV4-2 to TRBJ1-6; no D gene can be assigned with confidence. The sequence was collected from a woman between 18 and 30 years old who had been exposed to COVID-19. CDR3 protein: CASSQDSVLYNSPLHF. The sequence in DNA is TGTGCCAGCAGCCAAGATTCTGTCCTCTATAATTCACCCCTCCACTTT.